The 20 T cell receptor beta chains reported below all come from one sample, sequenced in a study of cytomegalovirus exposure and HLA in healthy donors. The PCR used 60 Vbeta and 13 Jbeta primers. The table came from immunoSEQ multiplex PCR; TCRdb's copy has only in-frame clones and leaves some out. The table lists 120,000 or so clones, 75% to 85% of them singletons. The sample consisted of PBMCs. Every receptor here comes from a man aged 25-40 years in good health and CMV-seronegative.

The chain uses TRBV4-1 and TRBJ2-7; TRBD2 matches 12 bases. J was trimmed by 5 bases and V by 4 bases; bases with no gene match: 3. The CDR3 sequence is 14 residues long. Germline V gene lookup returns CDR1 MGHRA and CDR2 YSYEKL. The CDR3 DNA follows: TGCGCCAGCAGCCGCGCTAGCGGGAGGGACGAGCAGTACTTC. This sequence encodes CASSRASGRDEQYF.

The chain recombines TRBV5-5 with TRBJ2-7, with D perhaps TRBD1 (5 bases). The CDR3 is made up of 15 amino acids. Germline V lookup: CDR1 SGHKS, CDR2 YYEKEE (reference sequence). V shed 0 bases and J shed 3 bases, with 13 bases lying between them. The CDR3 region has the DNA TGTGCCAGCAGCTTGGGCTTGGGAAGGGGCTACGAGCAGTACTTC. Its protein is CASSLGLGRGYEQYF.

The count of this clone is one. DNA of the CDR3: TGTGCCAGCAGCTTAGTAGGTAGGACGGGAAACTACGAGCAGTACTTC. Its protein product is CASSLVGRTGNYEQYF. The chain uses TRBV11-2 and TRBJ2-7, with D perhaps matching TRBD2 (5 bases). The CDR3 has 16 amino acids. Germline CDR1 SGHAT, CDR2 FQNNGV. Trimming removed 1 base at V and 3 bases at J, with 16 bases between.

This clone was found a few times. This chain joins TRBV4-1 and TRBJ2-2, with D unclear. This CDR3 region has 14 residues. The V gene's germline CDR1 is MGHRA and CDR2 YSYEKL. Trimming pared 2 bases from V and 1 base from J, leaving 5 bases between. The CDR3 protein is CASSQRWNTGELFF. The CDR3 DNA is TGCGCCAGCAGCCAACGGTGGAACACCGGGGAGCTGTTTTTT.

This clone was observed a few times. The CDR3 sequence is CASTGGGRGYTEAFF. CDR3 in DNA: TGTGCCAGTACGGGAGGGGGAAGGGGATACACTGAAGCTTTCTTT. This chain uses TRBV19 with TRBJ1-1; perhaps TRBD1 as D (6 bases). CDR1 and CDR2 from the germline V gene are LNHDA and SQIVND (reference sequence). Trimming removed 7 bases at V and 3 bases at J, with 18 bases between. CDR3 length: 15 amino acids.

The chain employs TRBV19 and TRBJ1-4, with 8 bases that match TRBD1. CDR3 length: 13 amino acids. Germline V gene lookup returns CDR1 LNHDA and CDR2 SQIVND (reference sequence). The trim removed 6 bases at V and 8 bases at J, leaving 5 bases unmatched. The CDR3 is CASRPGGREKLFF. CDR3 nucleotide sequence: TGTGCCAGTAGGCCAGGGGGCCGGGAAAAACTGTTTTTT.

This chain joins TRBV9 and TRBJ2-1, with TRBD2 identical over 12 bases. Trimming cost V 3 bases and J 7 bases; bases outside gene matches: 8. Germline lookup yields CDR1 SGDLS and CDR2 YYNGEE. This CDR3 region has 16 residues. The CDR3 loop reads CASSDRTSGIRNEQFF. CDR3 nucleotides: TGTGCCAGCAGCGACCGGACTAGCGGGATAAGGAATGAGCAGTTCTTC.

J is TRBJ2-7 and V is TRBV7-9, with a possible D match to TRBD1 (6 bases). This CDR3 is built from 13 residues. The germline V gene has CDR1 SEHNR and CDR2 FQNEAQ (reference sequence). V was shortened by 4 bases and J by 6 bases, with 13 bases between the two germline ends. The CDR3 coding sequence is TGTGCCAGCAGCTCGATGGGCAGGGGCGAGCAGTACTTC. It encodes CASSSMGRGEQYF.

This sequence joins TRBV5-1 and TRBJ2-7; TRBD2 might be the D (5 bases). The germline V gene encodes CDR1 SGHRS and CDR2 YFSETQ. Trimming removed 4 bases from V and 4 bases from J, with 18 bases in between. The CDR3 has 15 amino acids. The CDR3 DNA reads as TGCGCCAGCAGCGGGAGAATTGGGGAATGGTACGAGCAGTACTTC. Residues: CASSGRIGEWYEQYF.

The CDR3, as DNA: TGTGCCAGCCAGCCCGGCGGCTCCTACAATGAGCAGTTCTTC. This codes for CASQPGGSYNEQFF. The rearrangement links TRBV6-1 to TRBJ2-1; no definite D call. In germline, CDR1 is MNHNS, CDR2 SASEGT. With 8 bases removed from V and 0 bases from J, the gap between germline ends came to 11 bases. The CDR3 is made up of 14 amino acids.

This CDR3 reads CASSHRGAGNTEAFF. The CDR3 nucleotides read TGTGCCAGCAGCCACCGCGGGGCAGGGAACACTGAAGCTTTCTTT. The chain links TRBV14 to TRBJ1-1; weak D call: TRBD1 (5 bases). This CDR3 contains 15 residues. Germline CDR1 reads SGHDN; CDR2 reads FVKESK. V shed 3 bases and J shed 1 base, with 12 bases lying between them.

This clone came up a few times. The chain combines TRBV13 with TRBJ2-6; maybe TRBD1 (6 bases). Trimming took 4 bases from V and 4 from J, leaving 14 bases between them. This CDR3 is built from 16 residues. In germline, CDR1 is PRHDT, CDR2 FYEKMQ (reference sequence). The chain's CDR3 is CASSWDTGSGANVLTF. The DNA for the CDR3 is TGTGCCAGCAGCTGGGATACAGGGTCAGGGGCCAACGTCCTGACTTTC.

The CDR3 region has the DNA TGTGCCAGCAGTTCCCCGTCAGATACGCAGTATTTT. Translation gives CASSSPSDTQYF. The V gene is TRBV28, the J gene TRBJ2-3; D gene ambiguous. Germline V CDR1 and CDR2: MDHEN, SYDVKM. The CDR3 extends over 12 amino acids. Trimming removed 4 bases from V and 4 bases from J, with 6 bases in between.

The V call is TRBV5-4, the J call TRBJ2-1; 9 nucleotides line up with TRBD1. The CDR3 is 17 residues long. Looked up from germline, CDR1 is SGHNT and CDR2 is YYREEE (reference sequence). The junction had 10 bases not matched to a gene; V was cut back by 2 bases and J by 4 bases. The CDR3 is CASSFRTGTGHYNEQFF. CDR3 bases: TGTGCCAGCAGCTTCCGAACCGGGACAGGGCATTACAATGAGCAGTTCTTC.

This chain connects TRBV7-9 to TRBJ2-3; 10 bases match TRBD2. The germline CDR1 and CDR2 sequences are SEHNR and FQNEAQ (reference sequence). This CDR3 contains 17 residues. The V and J ends lost 2 bases and 0 bases, in that order; junction bases with no gene match: 5. CDR3 loop: CASSLKRLAGSTDTQYF. DNA for the CDR3: TGTGCCAGCAGCTTAAAAAGACTAGCGGGTAGCACAGATACGCAGTATTTT. Variable domain in full (rest from reference TRBV7-9 and TRBJ2-3): DTGVSQNPRHKITKRGQNVTFRCDPISEHNRLYWYRQTLGQGPEFLTYFQNEAQLEKSRLLSDRFSAERPKGSFSTLEIQRTEQGDSAMYLCASSLKRLAGSTDTQYFGPGTRLTVL.

This clone is a singleton in its sample. The rearrangement links TRBV28 to TRBJ2-7; D call uncertain. The CDR3 consists of 13 residues. The germline gives CDR1 MDHEN, CDR2 SYDVKM. V was cut by 5 bases and J by 4 bases, with 12 bases left in between. In DNA, the CDR3 is TGTGCCAGCAGTGGAAGACTCCTGTACGAGCAGTACTTC. Its translation: CASSGRLLYEQYF.

The chain carries TRBV6-6 and TRBJ2-1; D may be TRBD2 (6 bases). The CDR3 has 13 amino acids. Germline CDR1 reads MNHNY; CDR2 reads SVGAGI (reference sequence). Deletions cut 7 bases from V and 7 bases from J, with 14 bases between. The CDR3 DNA follows: TGTGCCAGCATAGAGGGAGGTTTTAATGAGCAGTTCTTC. Translating gives CASIEGGFNEQFF.

The V call is TRBV30, the J call TRBJ2-3; D is unresolved. Germline V gene data show CDR1 as GTSNPN and CDR2 as SVGIG (reference sequence). This CDR3 comprises 15 residues. V was clipped by 0 bases and J by 0 bases, with 10 bases between them. The CDR3 reads CAWSVLFRSTDTQYF. The CDR3 region has the DNA TGTGCCTGGAGTGTACTGTTCAGGAGCACAGATACGCAGTATTTT.

The V gene is TRBV9, the J gene TRBJ2-1, with D unresolved. Germline lookup yields CDR1 SGDLS and CDR2 YYNGEE. The CDR3 is made up of 13 amino acids. V shed 0 bases and J shed 10 bases, with 11 bases lying between them. The CDR3 sequence: CASSVGGGTEQFF. Here the CDR3 DNA reads TGTGCCAGCAGCGTAGGAGGCGGCACAGAGCAGTTCTTC.

The chain is built from TRBV30 and TRBJ2-1; D call uncertain. Trimming cost V 3 bases and J 5 bases, with 11 bases left between them. CDR1 GTSNPN and CDR2 SVGIG come from the germline V gene (reference sequence). The CDR3 covers 13 residues. The CDR3 coding sequence is TGTGCCTGGAGACCCAGCGCCAACAATGAGCAGTTCTTC. It is translated as CAWRPSANNEQFF.